A single sample is the source of the 24 T cell receptor beta chains below, sequenced in a study of monozygotic twins with inflammatory bowel disease. TCRdb derives one entry per CDR3 protein from the 5' RACE reads, leaving out DNA. This sample's table reports more than 300,000 distinct CDR3 sequences. The sequenced sample consisted of blood. These receptor sequences come from a human donor with ulcerative colitis or Crohn's disease, or a healthy co-twin of an affected twin (not recorded which).

This chain links TRBV4-1 with TRBJ1-5; without DNA, the TCRdb call of TRBD1 cannot be checked. Germline CDR1 reads MGHRA; CDR2 reads YSYEKL. The CDR3 extends over 14 amino acids. CDR3: CASSQGQGVQPQHF.

V usage is TRBV5-1 and J usage is TRBJ2-4; TCRdb outputs TRBD1, but without DNA this stays unchecked. The CDR3 has 13 amino acids. Germline V gene data show CDR1 as SGHRS and CDR2 as YFSETQ. This CDR3 is CASSLGVRDIQYF.

This sequence joins TRBV7-3 and TRBJ2-1; TCRdb's assignment of TRBD1 cannot be checked, as there is no DNA. The germline gives CDR1 SGHTA, CDR2 FQGTGA. This CDR3 spans 23 amino acids. CDR3 region: CASSSNDRIEVTHLDSSYNEQFF.

The V call is TRBV30, the J call TRBJ1-1; TCRdb's D call, TRBD1, is unchecked because there is no DNA. From germline, CDR1 is GTSNPN and CDR2 SVGIG (reference sequence). The CDR3 has 14 amino acids. The CDR3 reads CAWRGAGVNTEAFF.

V gene TRBV7-2 combines with J gene TRBJ2-5; TCRdb indicates TRBD2, and absent DNA this call remains unverified. This CDR3 spans 17 amino acids. The V gene's germline CDR1 is SGHTA and CDR2 FQGNSA. The CDR3 sequence: CASSLRHRTSEKETQYF.

V usage is TRBV29-1 and J usage is TRBJ1-2; as DNA is missing, the TRBD1 call by TCRdb cannot be tested. The CDR3 spans 12 residues. Per the germline V gene, CDR1 is SQVTM and CDR2 is ANQGSEA. The CDR3 loop is CSVAGTGDGYTF. The entire variable domain, with the rest obtained from reference TRBV29-1 and TRBJ1-2, is as follows: SAVISQKPSRDICQRGTSLTIQCQVDSQVTMMFWYRQQPGQSLTLIATANQGSEATYESGFVIDKFPISRPNLTFSTLTVSNMSPEDSSIYLCSVAGTGDGYTFGSGTRLTVV.

The chain employs TRBV28 and TRBJ2-7; TCRdb designates TRBD1, a call that cannot be tested without DNA. Germline V gene lookup returns CDR1 MDHEN and CDR2 SYDVKM. This CDR3 comprises 16 residues. CDR3 residues: CASSLPRTGNAYEQYF.

V gene TRBV4-1 combines with J gene TRBJ1-1; TCRdb names TRBD1, which stays unverified in the absence of DNA. There are 18 residues in the CDR3. The V gene's germline CDR1 is MGHRA and CDR2 YSYEKL. CDR3 loop: CASSQTMTGGDLNTEAFF.

V is TRBV7-2 and J is TRBJ1-5; the D call from TCRdb, TRBD1, cannot be confirmed without DNA. Germline loops: CDR1 SGHTA, CDR2 FQGNSA. This CDR3 is built from 17 residues. The CDR3 reads CASSPRGDRPSNQPQHF.

J is TRBJ2-7 and V is TRBV7-9. CDR3 length: 12 amino acids. Germline V gene data show CDR1 as SEHNR and CDR2 as FQNEAQ (reference sequence). The CDR3 loop reads CASSAFRNEQYF.

The chain is built from TRBV5-1 and TRBJ1-5; TCRdb selects TRBD1, and the lack of DNA leaves this call unchecked. CDR1 is SGHRS and CDR2 is YFSETQ in the germline V gene. The length of the CDR3 is 15 residues. The CDR3 sequence is CASSLGQGFDQPQHF.

The genes are TRBV29-1 and TRBJ2-2; TCRdb designates TRBD2, a call that cannot be tested without DNA. Germline CDR1 SQVTM, CDR2 ANQGSEA. The CDR3 totals 13 residues. CDR3 region: CSVVRTALGELFF.

The CDR3 is CASSVVSGGEQYF. The chain joins TRBV9 to TRBJ2-7. CDR3 length: 13 residues. CDR1 is SGDLS, CDR2 YYNGEE, per germline.

The rearrangement uses TRBV10-3 and TRBJ2-7; TCRdb's D call of TRBD1 is untestable without DNA. The germline gives CDR1 ENHRY, CDR2 SYGVKD. The CDR3 contains 15 residues. This CDR3 reads CAISEGGQGTYEQYF.

This rearrangement joins TRBV12-3 or TRBV12-4 to TRBJ2-7. This CDR3 has 15 residues. The CDR3 reads CASSPTDQPLIEQYF.

The chain uses TRBV27 and TRBJ1-2; as DNA is missing, the TRBD1 call by TCRdb cannot be tested. There are 18 residues in the CDR3. Germline CDR1 is MNHEY and CDR2 is SMNVEV (reference sequence). The CDR3 sequence: CASSSFLDSPELNYGYTF.

This chain joins TRBV7-8 and TRBJ2-2; the D gene TCRdb calls, TRBD1, cannot be checked with no DNA. Germline assignment: CDR1 SGHVS and CDR2 FQNEAQ. The CDR3 loop spans 15 amino acids. The CDR3 is CASRWGGPNTGELFF.

This sequence joins TRBV5-1 and TRBJ2-1; TCRdb's assignment of TRBD2 cannot be checked, as there is no DNA. In germline, CDR1 is SGHRS, CDR2 YFSETQ. The CDR3 is made up of 15 amino acids. CDR3 sequence reads: CASSSPGTTLNEQFF.

CDR3 protein: CASSSAGSSYNEQFF. The chain has TRBV7-6 and TRBJ2-1. Germline values: CDR1 SGHVS, CDR2 FNYEAQ. This CDR3 has 15 amino acids.

This chain joins TRBV18 and TRBJ2-6. The CDR3 covers 16 residues. Germline V lookup: CDR1 KGHSH, CDR2 LQKENI. This CDR3 is CASSPDPFSGANVLTF.

The chain is built from TRBV5-1 and TRBJ2-3. Germline CDR1 is SGHRS and CDR2 is YFSETQ. This CDR3 region has 17 residues. The CDR3 protein is CASSLEGNTRRTDTQYF.

This rearrangement joins TRBV18 to TRBJ1-1. This CDR3 is 15 amino acids long. From germline, CDR1 is KGHSH and CDR2 LQKENI. CDR3: CASSTGPSEYTEAFF.

This chain joins TRBV12-3 or TRBV12-4 and TRBJ1-1; TCRdb proposes TRBD1, but this gene call is untestable without DNA. CDR3 length equals 15 residues. This chain's CDR3 is CASSPNRGGGTEAFF.

This sequence joins TRBV14 and TRBJ2-7; no DNA is available, so the TRBD1 call from TCRdb remains unchecked. Germline V gene data show CDR1 as SGHDN and CDR2 as FVKESK. The CDR3 length is 16 residues. The CDR3 reads CASSHPGEGGTYEQYF.